This TCR beta chain was observed in a study of shared clonotypes between healthy human individuals. Study overall: A couple of female and three male donors aged 18 to 49 were enrolled.

Selected positively for CCR7 and CD45RO-negative, naive CD8 cells excluded terminally differentiated effector memory CD45RA+ cells. Looked up from germline, CDR1 is GTSNPN and CDR2 is SVGIG (reference sequence). The V end lost 0 bases, the J end lost 2 bases, and 11 bases lay between the germline ends. CDR3 length: 15 amino acids. The material for each subset, its genomic DNA, was split evenly across several immunoSEQ plates. Measured with immunoSEQ multiplex PCR; TCRdb has only the in-frame clones, and not every one. Of about 2 million clones in the sample, less than 95% were seen once. This clone was detected only once.

V usage is TRBV30 and J usage is TRBJ2-1; no clear D. This TCR was sampled from a man between 18 and 35 years old in good health. Sample: naive CD8+ T cells sorted from blood. CDR3 DNA sequence: TGTGCCTGGAGTGTATTAGGGTCCCCCTACAATGAGCAGTTCTTC. Translation: CAWSVLGSPYNEQFF.